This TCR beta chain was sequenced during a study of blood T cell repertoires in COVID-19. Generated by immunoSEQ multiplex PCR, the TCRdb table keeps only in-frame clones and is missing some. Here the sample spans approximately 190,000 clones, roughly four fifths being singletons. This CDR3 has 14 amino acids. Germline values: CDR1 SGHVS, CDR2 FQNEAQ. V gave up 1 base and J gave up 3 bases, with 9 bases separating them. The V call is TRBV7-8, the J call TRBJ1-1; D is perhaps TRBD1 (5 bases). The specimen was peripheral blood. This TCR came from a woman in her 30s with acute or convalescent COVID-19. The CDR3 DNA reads TGTGCCAGCAGCTTAGTTCGGGGGTACACTGAAGCTTTCTTT. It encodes CASSLVRGYTEAFF. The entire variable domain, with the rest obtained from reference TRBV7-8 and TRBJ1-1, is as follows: GAGVSQSPRYKVAKRGQDVALRCDPISGHVSLFWYQQALGQGPEFLTYFQNEAQLDKSGLPSDRFFAERPEGSVSTLKIQRTQQEDSAVYLCASSLVRGYTEAFFGQGTRLTVV.